These 7 T cell receptor beta chains were all obtained from the same sample, sequenced in a study of siplizumab effects on memory and regulatory T cells. Only in-frame clones appear in the TCRdb table, and some are missing; sequencing was by immunoSEQ multiplex PCR. The sample has around 110,000 clones, around 94% seen once. The sequencing input was non-Treg CD4+ T cells sorted from blood. These receptors all stem from a human donor in good health.

This sequence joins TRBV18 and TRBJ2-7; 12 nucleotides agree with TRBD1. Germline loops: CDR1 KGHSH, CDR2 LQKENI. Germline trimming cut 0 bases from V and 4 bases from J; bases unmatched to any gene: 7. The CDR3 loop spans 17 amino acids. The CDR3 DNA reads TGTGCCAGCTCACCACCGTTGGGGACAGGGGGCCTTTACGAGCAGTACTTC. This codes for CASSPPLGTGGLYEQYF. The full variable domain, in which reference TRBV18 and TRBJ2-7 provide the parts outside the CDR3, is NAGVMQNPRHLVRRRGQEARLRCSPMKGHSHVYWYRQLPEEGLKFMVYLQKENIIDESGMPKERFSAEFPKEGPSILRIQQVVRGDSAAYFCASSPPLGTGGLYEQYFGPGTRLTVT.

The rearrangement links TRBV30 to TRBJ2-3; the match to TRBD1 covers 7 bases. V was clipped by 1 base and J by 4 bases; unmatched bases: 2. The germline gives CDR1 GTSNPN, CDR2 SVGIG (reference sequence). CDR3 length: 13 amino acids. This CDR3 reads CAWSGQGSDTQYF. CDR3 DNA: TGTGCCTGGAGTGGACAGGGCTCAGATACGCAGTATTTT.

The rearrangement uses TRBV2 and TRBJ2-6; D gene ambiguous. This CDR3 is 16 amino acids long. Germline loops: CDR1 SNHLY, CDR2 FYNNEI. The germline V and J ends were trimmed by 6 bases and 2 bases, with 14 bases remaining between them. CDR3 residues: CASRWFQQTGANVLTF. DNA of the CDR3: TGTGCCAGCAGGTGGTTTCAACAAACTGGGGCCAACGTCCTGACTTTC.

The chain uses TRBV15 and TRBJ1-5, with D perhaps TRBD1 (6 bases). Trimming shortened V by 5 bases and J by 2 bases, and 10 bases separated the two germline ends. CDR1 LNHNV and CDR2 YYDKDF come from the germline V gene (reference sequence). The CDR3 spans 14 residues. The CDR3 region has the DNA TGTGCCACCAGCCGAGGGGGAGGCAATCAGCCCCAGCATTTT. This sequence encodes CATSRGGGNQPQHF.

The rearrangement uses TRBV4-2 and TRBJ2-1, with a tentative D call TRBD2 (6 bases). The CDR3 contains 16 residues. The germline V and J ends were trimmed by 2 bases and 0 bases, with 11 bases remaining between them. Per germline, CDR1 LGHNA and CDR2 YNFKEQ. CDR3 sequence reads: CASSQSHGSSYNEQFF. CDR3 nucleotides: TGTGCCAGCAGCCAATCACACGGGAGCTCCTACAATGAGCAGTTCTTC.

The chain couples TRBV15 to TRBJ1-5; TRBD1 is a possible D gene (5 bases). Germline loops: CDR1 LNHNV, CDR2 YYDKDF (reference sequence). V shed 1 base and J shed 0 bases, with 10 bases lying between them. The CDR3 runs to 16 residues. CDR3 region: CATSRATGRSNQPQHF. CDR3 sequence (DNA): TGTGCCACCAGCAGAGCAACAGGTCGTAGCAATCAGCCCCAGCATTTT.

J is TRBJ2-7 and V is TRBV29-1; no clear D gene. V shed 7 bases and J shed 4 bases, with 14 bases lying between them. The V gene's germline CDR1 is SQVTM and CDR2 ANQGSEA. This CDR3 has 12 residues. CDR3 loop: CSASSPGYEQYF. The CDR3 DNA follows: TGCAGCGCCTCATCCCCCGGGTACGAGCAGTACTTC.